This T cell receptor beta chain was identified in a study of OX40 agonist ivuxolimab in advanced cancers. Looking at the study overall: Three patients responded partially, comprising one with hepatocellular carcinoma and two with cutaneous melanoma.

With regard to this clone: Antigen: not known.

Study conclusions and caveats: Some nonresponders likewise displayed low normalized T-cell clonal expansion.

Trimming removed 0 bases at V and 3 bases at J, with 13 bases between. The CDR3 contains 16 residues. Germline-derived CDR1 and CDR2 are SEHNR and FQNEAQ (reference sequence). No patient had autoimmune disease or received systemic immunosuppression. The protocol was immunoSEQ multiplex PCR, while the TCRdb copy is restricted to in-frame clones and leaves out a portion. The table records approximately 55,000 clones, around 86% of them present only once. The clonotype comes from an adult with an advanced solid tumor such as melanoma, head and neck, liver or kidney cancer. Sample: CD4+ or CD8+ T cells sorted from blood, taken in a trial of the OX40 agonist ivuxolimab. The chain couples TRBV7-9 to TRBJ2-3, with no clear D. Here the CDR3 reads CASSLAASIRTDTQYF. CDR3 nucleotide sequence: TGTGCCAGCAGCTTAGCTGCGTCAATAAGGACAGATACGCAGTATTTT.